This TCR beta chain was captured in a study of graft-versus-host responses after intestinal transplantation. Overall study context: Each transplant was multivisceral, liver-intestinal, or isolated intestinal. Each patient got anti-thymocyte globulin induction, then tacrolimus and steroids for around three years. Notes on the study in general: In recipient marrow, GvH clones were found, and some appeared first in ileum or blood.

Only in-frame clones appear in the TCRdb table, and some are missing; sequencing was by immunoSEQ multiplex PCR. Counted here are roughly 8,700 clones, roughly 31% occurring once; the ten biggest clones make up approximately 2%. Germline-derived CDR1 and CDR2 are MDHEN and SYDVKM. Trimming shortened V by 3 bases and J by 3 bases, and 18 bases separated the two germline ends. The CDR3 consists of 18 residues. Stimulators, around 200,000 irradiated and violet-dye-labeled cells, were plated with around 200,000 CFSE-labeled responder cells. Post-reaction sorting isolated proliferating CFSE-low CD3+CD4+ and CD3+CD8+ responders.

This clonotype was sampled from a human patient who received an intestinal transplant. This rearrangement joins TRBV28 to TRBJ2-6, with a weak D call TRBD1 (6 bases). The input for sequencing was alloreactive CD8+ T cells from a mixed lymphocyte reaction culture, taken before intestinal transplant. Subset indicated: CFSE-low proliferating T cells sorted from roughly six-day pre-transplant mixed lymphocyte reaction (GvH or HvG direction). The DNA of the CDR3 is TGTGCCAGCAGTTTCAGGGGCGAGCAAGGTGTTGGGGCCAACGTCCTGACTTTC. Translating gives CASSFRGEQGVGANVLTF.